The clone carrying this T cell receptor (beta chain) has a count of ten or more. TCR beta VDJ and CDR3 profiles were obtained from a genomic DNA template. One entry per CDR3 protein results from TCRdb running MiXCR on the reads. The sample shows 200,000 to 250,000 distinct CDR3 sequences, roughly 53% of them seen only once. Patients who underwent sequencing had shown CD8+CD57+ cell expansion by flow cytometry. Trimming cost V 7 bases and J 4 bases, with 11 bases left between them. Germline lookup yields CDR1 MNHEY and CDR2 SVGAGI. The CDR3 consists of 13 residues. This sample is drawn from a study of CD8+CD57+ T cells in acquired aplastic anemia. Study at large: The study obtained an average of around 2.9 ug of DNA from sorted CD4+ and CD8+ cells.

This receptor was taken from a human donor with aplastic anemia. Sequencing used sorted CD4+, CD8+, or CD8+CD57+ T cells (not recorded which) from PBMCs. The rearrangement joins TRBV6-5 to TRBJ1-3; D uncertain. CDR3 nucleotides: TGTGCCAGCACTCCAACGCTAGGAAACACCATATATTTT. This encodes CASTPTLGNTIYF.